The next 5 T cell receptor beta chains were all read from a single sample in a study of T-cell reconstitution after alpha-beta-depleted transplantation in children. Preparing the TCRbeta library involved the use of unique molecular identifiers. Using its own MiXCR run on the PCR reads, TCRdb lists one record per CDR3 protein. The sample has around 410,000 distinct CDR3 sequences, under 13% seen once. The input for sequencing was PBMCs from the stem cell graft donor, taken from the stem cell graft. Receptors originate from a human donor who donated a stem cell graft to a child with acute myeloid leukemia.

The chain links TRBV6-5 to TRBJ1-1; D is unresolved. With 4 bases removed from V and 5 bases from J, the gap between germline ends came to 14 bases. The CDR3 length is 14 residues. Germline CDR1 is MNHEY and CDR2 is SVGAGI. CDR3 bases: TGTGCCAGCAGTTCGTTAATACAAGGGACTGAAGCTTTCTTT. It codes for CASSSLIQGTEAFF.

This clonotype turned up a few times. The DNA of the CDR3 is TGTGCCAGCAGCTTAGACGGGAAAGGGGTCCGGGAGACCCAGTACTTC. Translating it yields CASSLDGKGVRETQYF. The rearrangement joins TRBV7-9 to TRBJ2-5; perhaps D is TRBD1 or TRBD2 (5 bases each). There are 16 residues in the CDR3. With 1 base removed from V and 5 bases from J, the gap between germline ends came to 17 bases. CDR1 is SEHNR and CDR2 is FQNEAQ in the germline V gene (reference sequence).

This clonotype appeared a few times. The chain has TRBV12-3 or TRBV12-4 and TRBJ2-3; 9 nucleotides line up with TRBD2. The CDR3 runs to 17 residues. Trimming removed 4 bases from V and 0 bases from J; junction bases left unmatched: 8. The CDR3 is CASSSTSGPGSTDTQYF. Here the CDR3 DNA reads TGTGCCAGCAGTTCAACTAGCGGGCCTGGGAGCACAGATACGCAGTATTTT.

This chain connects TRBV4-1 to TRBJ2-7, with 8 bases that match TRBD2. The ends lost 0 bases at V and 2 bases at J; junction bases unmatched: 6. In germline, CDR1 is MGHRA, CDR2 YSYEKL. The CDR3 spans 16 residues. The CDR3 region has the DNA TGCGCCAGCAGCCAAGAGTCGGGCGGGAGGACCTACGAGCAGTACTTC. Its protein product is CASSQESGGRTYEQYF.

The V gene is TRBV27, the J gene TRBJ1-5; no clear D gene. Trimming took off 3 bases at V and 0 bases at J, with 9 bases between the two ends. From germline, CDR1 is MNHEY and CDR2 SMNVEV (reference sequence). The CDR3 is 15 residues long. Written as DNA, the CDR3 is TGTGCCAGCAGTTTTCAAGTAAATAGCAATCAGCCCCAGCATTTT. Amino acids: CASSFQVNSNQPQHF.